The sequence of this TCR beta chain was determined in a study of shared clonotypes between healthy human individuals. As defined, naive CD8 cells were CD45RO-negative and positively selected for CCR7, with terminally differentiated effector memory CD45RA+ cells excluded. Study-wide points: Estimated richness values were generally larger in naive subsets than in memory subsets. The sharing of around 5% of naive CD4 clonotypes was seen across several donors.

The germline V and J ends were trimmed by 0 bases and 12 bases, with 10 bases remaining between them. CDR3 length: 12 amino acids. Germline CDR1 SGDLS, CDR2 YYNGEE. Each subset's genomic DNA was split evenly across several immunoSEQ plates. Data came from immunoSEQ multiplex PCR; TCRdb stores just in-frame clones and leaves some out. The data show about 1,800,000 clones, approximately 94% seen once. On this clone itself: Antigen unknown.

The sample comprised naive CD8+ T cells sorted from blood. This clonotype originated in a man aged 18 to 30 in good health. The rearrangement links TRBV9 to TRBJ2-1; possibly TRBD1 or TRBD2 for D (5 bases each). This CDR3 is CASSVDEGPQFF. The CDR3 nucleotides are TGTGCCAGCAGCGTAGACGAGGGGCCGCAGTTCTTC.